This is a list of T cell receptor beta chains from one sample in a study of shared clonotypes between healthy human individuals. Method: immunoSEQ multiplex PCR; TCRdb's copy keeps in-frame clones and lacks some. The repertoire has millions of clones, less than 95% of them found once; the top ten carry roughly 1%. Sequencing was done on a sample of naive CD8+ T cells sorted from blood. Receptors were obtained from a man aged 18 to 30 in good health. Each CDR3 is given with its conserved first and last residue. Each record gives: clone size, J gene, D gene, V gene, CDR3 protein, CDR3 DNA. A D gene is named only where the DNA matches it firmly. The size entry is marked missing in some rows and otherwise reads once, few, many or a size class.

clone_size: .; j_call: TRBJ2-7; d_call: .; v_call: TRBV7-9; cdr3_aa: CASSPPSSPTSYEQYF; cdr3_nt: TGTGCCAGCAGCCCCCCCTCTAGCCCCACTTCCTACGAGCAGTACTTC
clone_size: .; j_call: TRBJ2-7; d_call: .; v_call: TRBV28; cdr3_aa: CASRDPSGVNEQYF; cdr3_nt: TGTGCCAGCAGAGACCCCAGTGGGGTTAACGAGCAGTACTTC
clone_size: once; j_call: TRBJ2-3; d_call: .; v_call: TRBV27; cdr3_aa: CASSPFPPGVGDTDTQYF; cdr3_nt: TGTGCCAGCAGCCCCTTCCCCCCAGGGGTCGGTGACACAGATACGCAGTATTTT
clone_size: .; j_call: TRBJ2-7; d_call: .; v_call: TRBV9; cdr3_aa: CASSGIENEQYF; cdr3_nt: TGTGCCAGCAGCGGGATAGAGAACGAGCAGTACTTC
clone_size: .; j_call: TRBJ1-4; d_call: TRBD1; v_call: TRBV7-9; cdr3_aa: CASSPGQAVAREKLFF; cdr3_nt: TGTGCCAGCAGTCCAGGACAGGCTGTGGCTAGGGAAAAACTGTTTTTT
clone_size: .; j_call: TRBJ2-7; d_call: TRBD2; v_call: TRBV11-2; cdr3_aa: CASSLGGRGDEQYF; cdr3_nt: TGTGCCAGCAGCTTGGGCGGGAGGGGCGACGAGCAGTACTTC
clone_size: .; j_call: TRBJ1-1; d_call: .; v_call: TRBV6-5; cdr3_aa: CASRHGTLGTEAFF; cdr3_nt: TGTGCCAGCAGACACGGGACTCTGGGCACTGAAGCTTTCTTT
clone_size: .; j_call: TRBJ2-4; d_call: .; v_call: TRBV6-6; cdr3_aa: CASSYTSLEDIQYF; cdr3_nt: TGTGCCAGCAGTTACACTTCGTTAGAGGACATTCAGTACTTC
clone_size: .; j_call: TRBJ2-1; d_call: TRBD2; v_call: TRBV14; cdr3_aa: CASSLRTSGPYNEQFF; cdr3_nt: TGTGCCAGCAGCTTAAGGACTAGCGGACCCTACAATGAGCAGTTCTTC
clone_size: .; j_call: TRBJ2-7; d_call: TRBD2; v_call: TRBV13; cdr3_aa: CASSPGGAAQYF; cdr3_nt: TGTGCCAGCAGCCCGGGGGGGGCGGCGCAGTACTTC
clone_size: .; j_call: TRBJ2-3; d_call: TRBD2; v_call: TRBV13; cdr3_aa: CASSYPGGSGTVFTDTQYF; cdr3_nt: TGTGCCAGCAGCTACCCGGGGGGTAGCGGGACGGTTTTCACAGATACGCAGTATTTT
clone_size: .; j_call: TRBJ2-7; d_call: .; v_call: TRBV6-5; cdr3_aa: CASSVAPRSGEQYF; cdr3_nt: TGTGCCAGCAGTGTGGCGCCCCGGTCGGGCGAGCAGTACTTC
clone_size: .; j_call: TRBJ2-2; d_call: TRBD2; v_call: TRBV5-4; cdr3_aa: CASASGGADTGELFF; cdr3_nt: TGTGCCAGCGCCTCCGGGGGGGCGGACACCGGGGAGCTGTTTTTT
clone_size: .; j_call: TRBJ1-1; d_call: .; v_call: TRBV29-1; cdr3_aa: CSVEHSTEAFF; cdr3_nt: TGCAGCGTTGAACATAGCACTGAAGCTTTCTTT
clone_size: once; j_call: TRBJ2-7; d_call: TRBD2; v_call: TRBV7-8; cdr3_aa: CASSPTPSGVDYEQYF; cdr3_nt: TGTGCCAGCAGCCCGACCCCTAGCGGGGTAGACTACGAGCAGTACTTC
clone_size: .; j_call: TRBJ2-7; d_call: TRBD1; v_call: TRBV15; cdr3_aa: CATSSALRQGEQYF; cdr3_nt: TGTGCCACCAGCAGCGCCCTAAGACAGGGCGAGCAGTACTTC
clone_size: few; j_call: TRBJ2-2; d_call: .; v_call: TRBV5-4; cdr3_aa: CASSLPTGELFF; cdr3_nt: TGTGCCAGCAGCTTGCCCACCGGGGAGCTGTTTTTT
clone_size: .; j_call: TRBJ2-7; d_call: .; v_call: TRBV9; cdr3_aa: CASSQGAQAAYEQYF; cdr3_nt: TGTGCCAGCAGCCAAGGGGCACAGGCTGCCTACGAGCAGTACTTC
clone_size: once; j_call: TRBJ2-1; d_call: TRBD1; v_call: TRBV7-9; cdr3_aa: CASSLAQGASYNEQFF; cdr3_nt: TGTGCCAGCAGCTTAGCCCAGGGGGCATCCTACAATGAGCAGTTCTTC
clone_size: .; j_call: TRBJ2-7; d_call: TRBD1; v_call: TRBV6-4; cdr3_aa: CASSDQFYRGQAYEQYF; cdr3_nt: TGTGCCAGCAGTGACCAGTTCTATAGGGGACAGGCCTACGAGCAGTACTTC
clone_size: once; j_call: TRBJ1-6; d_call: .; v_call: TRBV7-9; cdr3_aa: CASSPSAAGNSPLHF; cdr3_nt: TGTGCCAGCAGCCCGTCTGCCGCGGGGAATTCACCCCTCCACTTT
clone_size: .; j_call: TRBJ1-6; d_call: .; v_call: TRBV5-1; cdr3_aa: CASSWQGFSNSPLHF; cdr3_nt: TGCGCCAGCAGCTGGCAGGGGTTTTCGAATTCACCCCTCCACTTT
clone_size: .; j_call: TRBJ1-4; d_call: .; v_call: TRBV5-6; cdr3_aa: CASSLSFEARNEKLFF; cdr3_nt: TGTGCCAGCAGCTTGTCGTTCGAGGCAAGGAATGAAAAACTGTTTTTT
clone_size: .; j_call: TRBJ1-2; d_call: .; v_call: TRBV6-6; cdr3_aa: CASSYSTINYGYTF; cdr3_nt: TGTGCCAGCAGTTACTCGACAATAAACTATGGCTACACCTTC
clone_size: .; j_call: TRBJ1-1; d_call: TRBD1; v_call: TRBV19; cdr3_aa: CASSREQGTYTEAFF; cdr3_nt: TGTGCCAGTAGTAGAGAACAGGGGACCTACACTGAAGCTTTCTTT
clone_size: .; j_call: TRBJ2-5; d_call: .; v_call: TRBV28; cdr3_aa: CASSSPRGPQETQYF; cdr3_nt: TGTGCCAGCAGCAGTCCCCGGGGGCCCCAAGAGACCCAGTACTTC